The rows below give T cell receptor beta chains drawn from one sample of a study of cytomegalovirus exposure and HLA in healthy donors. The table came from immunoSEQ multiplex PCR; TCRdb's copy has only in-frame clones and leaves some out. The sample gives fewer than 110,000 clones, 76% of which show up once; 3.5% to 5% is in the top ten. The sequencing sample was made of PBMCs. These receptors originate from a man between 35 and 55 years old in good health and CMV-seronegative. Both conserved end residues are part of each CDR3. D genes are given only for firm matches. Size is omitted from some rows. Given values are once, few, many or a class for expanded clones.

size | J | D | V | CDR3 | DNA
NA | TRBJ1-6 | NA | TRBV11-2 | CASSVSGLAYNSPLHF | TGTGCCAGCAGCGTATCGGGACTGGCCTATAATTCACCCCTCCACTTT
NA | TRBJ2-1 | TRBD1 | TRBV19 | CATDDRGPYNEQFF | TGTGCCACCGACGACAGGGGGCCCTACAATGAGCAGTTCTTC
NA | TRBJ2-2 | NA | TRBV7-3 | CASSRTDSTGELFF | TGTGCCAGCAGCCGGACGGACTCCACCGGGGAGCTGTTTTTT
NA | TRBJ2-5 | TRBD2 | TRBV11-2 | CASSLEGFGLAGAQYF | TGTGCCAGCAGCTTAGAGGGGTTCGGACTAGCCGGGGCCCAGTACTTC
NA | TRBJ1-1 | TRBD1 | TRBV18 | CASSQGTGTNTEAFF | TGTGCCAGCTCACAAGGGACAGGGACGAACACTGAAGCTTTCTTT
NA | TRBJ2-5 | NA | TRBV18 | CASSPRGLQETQYF | TGTGCCAGCTCACCAAGAGGACTACAAGAGACCCAGTACTTC
NA | TRBJ2-2 | TRBD1 | TRBV14 | CASSQQFGTANTGELFF | TGTGCCAGCAGCCAACAGTTCGGGACAGCCAACACCGGGGAGCTGTTTTTT
NA | TRBJ2-1 | TRBD2 | TRBV7-9 | CASSLLVAGREQFF | TGTGCCAGCAGCTTACTAGTAGCGGGGCGTGAGCAGTTCTTC
NA | TRBJ2-1 | NA | TRBV5-5 | CASLSGLYEQFF | TGTGCCAGTCTCTCAGGGCTCTATGAGCAGTTCTTC
NA | TRBJ1-4 | NA | TRBV28 | CASRPGSPNEKLFF | TGTGCCAGCCGTCCAGGCTCACCTAATGAAAAACTGTTTTTT
few | TRBJ1-2 | NA | TRBV6-1 | CASSEGTANYGYTF | TGTGCCAGCAGTGAAGGAACAGCCAACTATGGCTACACCTTC
NA | TRBJ1-6 | TRBD1 | TRBV7-9 | CASSFDRDSNSPLHF | TGTGCCAGCAGCTTCGACAGGGACTCAAATTCACCCCTCCACTTT
NA | TRBJ1-1 | NA | TRBV5-4 | CASSLAYRLNTEAFF | TGTGCCAGCAGCTTGGCTTACAGACTGAACACTGAAGCTTTCTTT
NA | TRBJ1-1 | NA | TRBV6-5 | CASSYFAGTEAFF | TGTGCCAGCAGTTACTTTGCGGGCACTGAAGCTTTCTTT
once | TRBJ1-2 | TRBD1 | TRBV6-1 | CASSEDGQGMRGYTF | TGTGCCAGCAGTGAAGACGGACAGGGGATGAGAGGCTACACCTTC
NA | TRBJ1-2 | NA | TRBV9 | CASSPDSNGYTF | TGTGCCAGCAGCCCGGACAGTAATGGCTACACCTTC
NA | TRBJ2-1 | TRBD2 | TRBV7-6 | CASRSSAGLAGGHYNEQFF | TGTGCCAGCAGAAGCTCCGCGGGACTAGCGGGGGGGCACTACAATGAGCAGTTCTTC
NA | TRBJ1-2 | NA | TRBV14 | CASSQDRDYGYTF | TGTGCCAGCAGCCAAGACAGGGACTATGGCTACACCTTC
NA | TRBJ2-6 | NA | TRBV18 | CASSPGLSGANVLTF | TGTGCCAGCTCACCAGGACTCTCTGGGGCCAACGTCCTGACTTTC
NA | TRBJ1-1 | NA | TRBV2 | CASKKQLDTEAFF | TGTGCCAGCAAGAAACAGTTGGACACTGAAGCTTTCTTT
NA | TRBJ2-1 | NA | TRBV11-2 | CASSPPGLPNEQFF | TGTGCCAGCAGCCCCCCGGGACTCCCTAATGAGCAGTTCTTC
NA | TRBJ1-1 | NA | TRBV5-1 | CASSLFSYMNTEAFF | TGCGCCAGCAGCTTGTTCAGTTACATGAACACTGAAGCTTTCTTT
NA | TRBJ2-5 | NA | TRBV11-2 | CTSSFSWAETQYF | TGTACCAGCAGCTTCTCTTGGGCAGAGACCCAGTACTTC
few | TRBJ2-1 | NA | TRBV5-1 | CASSGGDRFNEQFF | TGCGCCAGTAGTGGGGGGGACAGGTTCAATGAGCAGTTCTTC
NA | TRBJ1-1 | NA | TRBV5-1 | CASSLSPGSTEAFF | TGCGCCAGCAGCTTGTCCCCGGGGAGCACTGAAGCTTTCTTT
NA | TRBJ2-5 | TRBD1 | TRBV27 | CASSPVGTVQETQYF | TGTGCCAGCAGTCCCGTCGGGACAGTCCAAGAGACCCAGTACTTC
NA | TRBJ1-1 | TRBD1 | TRBV30 | CAWSATGTGQLREAFF | TGTGCCTGGAGTGCGACTGGGACAGGACAATTGAGGGAAGCTTTCTTT
NA | TRBJ2-2 | NA | TRBV11-2 | CASSSTGRGTGELFF | TGTGCCAGCAGCTCGACAGGGCGGGGCACCGGGGAGCTGTTTTTT
NA | TRBJ1-1 | NA | TRBV7-9 | CASSLGLGVNTEAFF | TGTGCCAGCAGCTTAGGATTAGGAGTGAACACTGAAGCTTTCTTT
NA | TRBJ1-1 | NA | TRBV5-1 | CASTKGSRGYTEAFF | TGCGCCAGCACCAAGGGGTCTCGAGGTTACACTGAAGCTTTCTTT
NA | TRBJ2-7 | TRBD2 | TRBV10-2 | CASTSGGIGEQYF | TGCGCCAGCACTAGCGGGGGGATCGGCGAGCAGTACTTC
NA | TRBJ2-2 | TRBD1 | TRBV6-6 | CASSAGTAFTGELFF | TGTGCCAGCAGTGCCGGGACAGCCTTCACCGGGGAGCTGTTTTTT
NA | TRBJ1-1 | NA | TRBV29-1 | CSVETHSNTEAFF | TGCAGCGTTGAAACACATTCGAACACTGAAGCTTTCTTT
NA | TRBJ2-5 | NA | TRBV5-4 | CASSLAQGTQETQYF | TGTGCCAGCAGCTTGGCCCAGGGAACCCAAGAGACCCAGTACTTC
NA | TRBJ2-3 | NA | TRBV7-8 | CASSLAPGSRTDTQYF | TGTGCCAGCAGCTTAGCCCCAGGGTCTCGCACAGATACGCAGTATTTT
NA | TRBJ1-6 | NA | TRBV7-8 | CASSLVSSSYNSPLHF | TGTGCCAGCAGCTTAGTCTCTAGCTCCTATAATTCCCCCCTCCACTTT
few | TRBJ1-6 | TRBD1 | TRBV2 | CASSQRQGAYSPLHF | TGTGCCAGCAGTCAAAGACAGGGGGCCTATTCACCCCTCCACTTT
NA | TRBJ2-3 | TRBD2 | TRBV6-1 | CAISGGRSRNTQYF | TGTGCCATCAGCGGGGGGCGGTCTCGAAATACGCAGTATTTT
NA | TRBJ1-1 | NA | TRBV5-1 | CASSSGGGGGTEAFF | TGCGCCAGCAGCTCGGGGGGGGGTGGTGGCACTGAAGCTTTCTTT
once | TRBJ2-7 | NA | TRBV19 | CARHRVGTLYEQYF | TGTGCCAGACATCGGGTTGGCACCCTCTACGAGCAGTACTTC
NA | TRBJ1-2 | TRBD1 | TRBV6-5 | CASSYVQGRDGYTF | TGTGCCAGCAGTTACGTACAGGGGAGAGATGGCTACACCTTC
few | TRBJ2-5 | TRBD2 | TRBV5-1 | CASRLAGVETQYF | TGCGCCAGCCGACTAGCGGGGGTGGAGACCCAGTACTTC
NA | TRBJ1-2 | TRBD1 | TRBV5-1 | CASSFRDRDYGYTF | TGCGCCAGCAGCTTTAGGGACAGAGATTATGGCTACACCTTC
few | TRBJ1-2 | TRBD1 | TRBV6-6 | CASSPAGGLYGYTF | TGTGCCAGCAGCCCGGCAGGGGGCTTATATGGCTACACCTTC
NA | TRBJ1-1 | TRBD1 | TRBV6-1 | CASSRTGAVEAFF | TGTGCCAGCAGCCGCACAGGGGCCGTCGAAGCTTTCTTT